The 8 T cell receptor beta chains listed next were all sequenced from one sample in a study of blood T cell repertoires in COVID-19. TCRdb keeps only in-frame clones here, not all; method: immunoSEQ multiplex PCR. The table has some 230,000 clones, approximately 80% seen once. Sequencing used PBMCs or T cells enriched from blood (not recorded which). The receptor source for this set is a woman aged 40 to 50 with acute COVID-19.

This clone occurred once. The CDR3: CASSQRTSGGISTDTQYF. The DNA of the CDR3 is TGCGCCAGCAGCCAACGGACTAGCGGGGGGATTAGCACAGATACGCAGTATTTT. The J gene is TRBJ2-3, the V gene TRBV4-1; TRBD2 agrees at 14 bases. Germline V gene sequence: CDR1 MGHRA, CDR2 YSYEKL. Trimming removed 2 bases from V and 0 bases from J; junction bases left unmatched: 4. The CDR3 length is 18 residues.

The gene calls are TRBV14 and TRBJ1-2; no clear D gene. CDR3 size: 14 residues. The V gene's germline CDR1 is SGHDN and CDR2 FVKESK. The V end was cut by 4 bases, the J end by 5 bases, with 14 bases between. CDR3 sequence (DNA): TGTGCCAGCAGCCTTATCGAGTCGGGGTATGGCTACACCTTC. It specifies CASSLIESGYGYTF. The full variable domain, rest sourced from reference TRBV14 and TRBJ1-2, is EAGVTQFPSHSVIEKGQTVTLRCDPISGHDNLYWYRRVMGKEIKFLLHFVKESKQDESGMPNNRFLAERTGGTYSTLKVQPAELEDSGVYFCASSLIESGYGYTFGSGTRLTVV.

V gene TRBV27 combines with J gene TRBJ2-4; D may be TRBD2 (6 bases). Germline V CDR1 and CDR2: MNHEY, SMNVEV (reference sequence). This CDR3 spans 15 amino acids. V was pared by 2 bases and J by 3 bases, with 11 bases between. The CDR3 loop is CASSLSGHGKNIQYF. CDR3 nucleotides: TGTGCCAGCAGTTTAAGCGGGCACGGCAAAAACATTCAGTACTTC.

The chain carries TRBV3-1 (or the pseudogene TRBV3-2) and TRBJ1-2; D call uncertain. The ends were cut back, 1 base at V and 7 bases at J, with 16 bases in the middle. The CDR3 is 15 residues long. The germline V gene has CDR1 LGHDT and CDR2 YNNKEL (reference sequence). The CDR3 nucleotides are TGTGCCAGCAGCCAAGCTTTTTCAGTGGCTTCTGGCTACACCTTC. As protein: CASSQAFSVASGYTF.

This clone was counted between two and nine times. Other nucleotide sequences from this sample produce the same CDR3. The chain combines TRBV18 with TRBJ1-4, with TRBD1 identical over 8 bases. The CDR3 has 15 residues. Looked up from germline, CDR1 is KGHSH and CDR2 is LQKENI. The V segment lost 3 bases and the J segment 4 bases; nucleotides outside the gene matches: 4. The CDR3 DNA is TGTGCCAGCTCACCGCCCGGACAGGGTAATGAAAAACTGTTTTTT. Translating it yields CASSPPGQGNEKLFF.

The chain combines TRBV30 with TRBJ2-3; D perhaps matches TRBD2 (7 bases). Germline loops: CDR1 GTSNPN, CDR2 SVGIG (reference sequence). V was cut by 0 bases and J by 0 bases, with 10 bases left in between. This CDR3 spans 15 amino acids. The chain's CDR3 is CAWSVQGGSTDTQYF. The CDR3 bases are TGTGCCTGGAGTGTACAGGGAGGGAGCACAGATACGCAGTATTTT. The full variable domain, completed using reference TRBV30 and TRBJ2-3, is SQTIHQWPATLVQPVGSPLSLECTVEGTSNPNLYWYRQAAGRGLQLLFYSVGIGQISSEVPQNLSASRPQDRQFILSSKKLLLSDSGFYLCAWSVQGGSTDTQYFGPGTRLTVL.

The gene calls are TRBV4-2 and TRBJ1-3, with TRBD1 matching 9 bases. Germline values: CDR1 LGHNA, CDR2 YNFKEQ. The length of the CDR3 is 17 residues. V shed 4 bases, J shed 0 bases, and the junction held 7 bases outside the gene matches. In DNA, the CDR3 is TGTGCCAGCAGCCCTCTCCGGACAGGGGACTCTGGAAACACCATATATTTT. Translating gives CASSPLRTGDSGNTIYF.

The chain joins TRBV3-1 (or the pseudogene TRBV3-2) to TRBJ1-5; D not certain. V lost 3 bases and J lost 5, with 5 bases in between. The CDR3 length is 12 residues. Looked up from germline, CDR1 is LGHDT and CDR2 is YNNKEL (reference sequence). The CDR3 loop reads CASSHGDQPQHF. The CDR3 DNA sequence: TGTGCCAGCAGCCACGGGGATCAGCCCCAGCATTTT.